The clone carrying this T cell receptor beta chain was observed once. The entry originates in a study of blood T cell repertoires in COVID-19. Across the study: Samples of COVID-19 (acute and convalescent) were obtained from the United States, Italy and Spain. The analysed material was cDNA or gDNA that came from T cells, B-cell-depleted T cells, or PBMCs.

As originally analysed: Amplification of reference gene primers provided the estimated nucleated cell counts. TCRdb keeps only in-frame clones here, not all; method: immunoSEQ multiplex PCR. From that table come the V and J calls and clone size; the DNA was used to work out D and trimming. The data contain under 200,000 clones, 75% to 90% of them singletons. The sequencing input was peripheral blood. The receptor was isolated from a man aged 70 or older with active or convalescent COVID-19.

DNA for the CDR3: TGTGCCAGCAGTTCGGGACAGGGAGGCGGTTCACCCCTCCACTTT. Translation gives CASSSGQGGGSPLHF. The rearrangement joins TRBV6-6 to TRBJ1-6; TRBD1 aligns across 9 bases. V was pared by 4 bases and J by 9 bases, with 7 bases of the junction left unmatched. This CDR3 comprises 15 residues. Germline CDR1 is MNHNY and CDR2 is SVGAGI (reference sequence).